What follows are 9 T cell receptor beta chains derived from one specimen sequenced in a study of metastatic and nonmetastatic thyroid tumors. Thyroid surgery was performed in patients who had received no treatment beforehand. TCRdb reprocessed the PCR reads using MiXCR. The sample records about 30,000 clones, 20% to 25% being singletons. Material: blood. Source of these receptors: a female donor with papillary thyroid cancer or a benign thyroid nodule (not recorded which). Some clones in this sample may be carry-over from other donors' samples.

In its sample, this clone ranks as medium-sized. This chain uses TRBV28 with TRBJ1-2; 12 bases are a match to TRBD1. The germline V gene has CDR1 MDHEN and CDR2 SYDVKM. V lost 6 bases and J lost 4; bases outside the gene matches: 6. This CDR3 region has 15 residues. CDR3 amino acids: CASSQGTGGTYGYTF. CDR3 nucleotide sequence: TGTGCCAGCAGCCAGGGGACAGGGGGCACCTATGGCTACACCTTC.

The sample holds many counts of this clone. V and J are TRBV20-1 and TRBJ1-1, with 7 bases fitting TRBD1. The ends lost 6 bases at V and 0 bases at J; junction bases unmatched: 13. The CDR3 is 16 residues long. Germline CDR1 DFQATT, CDR2 SNEGSKA (reference sequence). CDR3 nucleotide sequence: TGCAGTGCCCCCCGGGACAGCTCAATCCTGAACACTGAAGCTTTCTTT. Translating gives CSAPRDSSILNTEAFF.

The chain employs TRBV9 and TRBJ2-3; 9 bases are a match to TRBD1. V shed 3 bases and J 6 bases; nucleotides not matched to a gene: 17. Germline V gene sequence: CDR1 SGDLS, CDR2 YYNGEE. CDR3 length: 18 amino acids. The CDR3 is CASSEWPQPGQGFDTQYF. CDR3 nucleotide sequence: TGTGCCAGCAGCGAGTGGCCCCAACCGGGACAGGGTTTTGATACGCAGTATTTT.

The table lists this clone with many counts. The V and J genes are TRBV28 and TRBJ1-2, with D uncertain. Germline lookup yields CDR1 MDHEN and CDR2 SYDVKM. V gave up 1 base and J gave up 8 bases, with 11 bases separating them. This CDR3 contains 13 residues. CDR3: CASSLSALGGYTF. In nucleotides, the CDR3 is TGTGCCAGCAGTTTATCGGCCTTAGGAGGCTACACCTTC.

As for this clone: Other DNA sequences from this sample encode an identical CDR3 as well. The chain recombines TRBV20-1 with TRBJ2-3, with TRBD2 matching over 8 bases. The germline gives CDR1 DFQATT, CDR2 SNEGSKA (reference sequence). CDR3 length equals 12 residues. J lost 4 bases, V lost 3 bases, and 0 bases had no gene match. CDR3 amino acids: CSASGRADTQYF. The CDR3 bases are TGCAGTGCTAGCGGGAGGGCAGATACGCAGTATTTT.

This clone appeared many times. V gene TRBV7-9 combines with J gene TRBJ2-1; 13 nucleotides match TRBD2. The CDR3 has 17 residues. J gave up 7 bases and V 1 base, and 7 bases lay outside the gene matches. CDR1 is SEHNR, CDR2 FQNEAQ, per germline (reference sequence). The CDR3 protein is CASSLVRTSGRENEQFF. The CDR3 DNA follows: TGTGCCAGCAGCTTAGTTAGGACTAGCGGGAGAGAGAATGAGCAGTTCTTC.

The chain uses TRBV20-1 and TRBJ2-3, with 11 bases aligning to TRBD2. The CDR3 sequence is 14 residues long. With 6 bases clipped from V and 0 bases from J, the junction kept 2 bases outside the gene matches. The germline V gene encodes CDR1 DFQATT and CDR2 SNEGSKA (reference sequence). The CDR3, as DNA: TGCAGTGCGATAGCGGGAGGGAGCACAGATACGCAGTATTTT. Protein: CSAIAGGSTDTQYF.

The rearrangement joins TRBV11-3 to TRBJ2-1; D might be TRBD1 (6 bases). Per the germline V gene, CDR1 is SGHNT and CDR2 is YENEEA. CDR3 length: 14 amino acids. Trimming removed 1 base at V and 3 bases at J, with 7 bases between. The CDR3 loop reads CASSLGDIYNEQFF. In DNA, the CDR3 is TGTGCCAGCAGCTTAGGGGACATCTACAATGAGCAGTTCTTC.

The chain uses TRBV19 and TRBJ1-2; weak D call: TRBD1 (6 bases). The germline CDR1 and CDR2 sequences are LNHDA and SQIVND (reference sequence). CDR3 size: 13 residues. The V end was cut by 4 bases, the J end by 8 bases, with 14 bases between. For the CDR3, the DNA is TGTGCCAGTAGTACCCCCGGGGGCCGGGGCTACACCTTC. The encoded protein is CASSTPGGRGYTF.